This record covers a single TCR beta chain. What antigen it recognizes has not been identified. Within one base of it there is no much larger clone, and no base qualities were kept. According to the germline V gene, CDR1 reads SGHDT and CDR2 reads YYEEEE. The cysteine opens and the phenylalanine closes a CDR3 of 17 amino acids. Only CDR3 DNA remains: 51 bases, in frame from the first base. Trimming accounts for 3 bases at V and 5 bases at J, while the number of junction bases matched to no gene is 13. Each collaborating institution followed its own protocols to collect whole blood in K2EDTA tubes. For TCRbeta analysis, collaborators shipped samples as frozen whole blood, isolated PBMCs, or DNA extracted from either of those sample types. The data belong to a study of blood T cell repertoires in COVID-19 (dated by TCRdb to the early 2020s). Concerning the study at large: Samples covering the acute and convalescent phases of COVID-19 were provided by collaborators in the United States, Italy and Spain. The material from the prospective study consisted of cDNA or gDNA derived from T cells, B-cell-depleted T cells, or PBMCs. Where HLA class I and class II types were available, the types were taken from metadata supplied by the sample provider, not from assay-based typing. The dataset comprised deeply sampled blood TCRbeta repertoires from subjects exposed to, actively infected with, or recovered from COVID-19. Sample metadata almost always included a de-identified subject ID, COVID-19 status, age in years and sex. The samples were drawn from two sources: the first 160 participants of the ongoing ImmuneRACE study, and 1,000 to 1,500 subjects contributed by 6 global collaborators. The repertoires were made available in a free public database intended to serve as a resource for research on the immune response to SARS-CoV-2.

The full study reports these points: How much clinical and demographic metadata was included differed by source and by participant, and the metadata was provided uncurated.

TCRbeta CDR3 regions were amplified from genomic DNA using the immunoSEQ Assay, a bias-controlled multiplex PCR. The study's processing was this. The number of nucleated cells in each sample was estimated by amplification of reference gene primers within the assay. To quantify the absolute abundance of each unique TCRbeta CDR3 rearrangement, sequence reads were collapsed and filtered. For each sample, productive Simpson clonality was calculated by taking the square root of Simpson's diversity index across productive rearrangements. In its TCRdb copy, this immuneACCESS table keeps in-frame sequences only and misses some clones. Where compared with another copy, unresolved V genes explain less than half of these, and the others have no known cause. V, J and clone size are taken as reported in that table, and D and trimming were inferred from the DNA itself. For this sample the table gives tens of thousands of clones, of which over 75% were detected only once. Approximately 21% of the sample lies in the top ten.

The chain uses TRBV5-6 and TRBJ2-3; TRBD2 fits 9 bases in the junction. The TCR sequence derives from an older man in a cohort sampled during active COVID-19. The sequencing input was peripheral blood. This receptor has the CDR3 CASSWLSGLAGQDTQYF. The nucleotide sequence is TGTGCCAGCAGCTGGTTATCGGGGCTAGCGGGACAAGATACGCAGTATTTT.